The 32 T cell receptor beta chains reported below all come from one sample, sequenced in a study of blood T cell repertoires in COVID-19. Clones were read by immunoSEQ multiplex PCR, and TCRdb kept only the in-frame ones, dropping some. The sample holds 100,000 to 150,000 clones, approximately 81% seen once. The sample taken for sequencing was peripheral blood. The receptors derive from a man aged 60 to 75 with acute or convalescent COVID-19.

The rearrangement uses TRBV9 and TRBJ2-3; no reliable D call. The CDR3 loop spans 13 amino acids. V lost 1 base, J lost 2 bases, and 5 bases lay in between. CDR1 is SGDLS and CDR2 is YYNGEE in the germline V gene. CDR3 DNA sequence: TGTGCCAGCAGCGTACAACTCACAGATACGCAGTATTTT. This gives the protein CASSVQLTDTQYF.

The chain combines TRBV25-1 with TRBJ1-2; 7 nucleotides match TRBD1. The CDR3 sequence is 13 residues long. V was pared by 6 bases and J by 4 bases, with 5 bases of the junction left unmatched. The V gene's germline CDR1 is MGHDK and CDR2 SYGVNS. CDR3 amino acids: CASRRGTAYGYTF. The CDR3 DNA is TGTGCCAGCAGGAGGGGGACAGCCTATGGCTACACCTTC.

The rearrangement uses TRBV7-9 and TRBJ2-3, with a tentative D call TRBD2 (5 bases). Trimming stripped 1 base from V and 1 base from J, with 15 bases between. The CDR3 consists of 17 residues. Germline V lookup: CDR1 SEHNR, CDR2 FQNEAQ (reference sequence). The CDR3 sequence is CASSLDFIALGTDTQYF. CDR3 nucleotides: TGTGCCAGCAGCTTAGATTTCATAGCGCTGGGCACAGATACGCAGTATTTT.

This clone was observed a handful of times. This rearrangement joins TRBV7-8 to TRBJ1-2; 7 bases agree with TRBD1. Germline CDR1 SGHVS, CDR2 FQNEAQ. The CDR3 has 14 residues. After removal of 4 bases from V and 2 bases from J, the junction contained 4 bases not matched to a gene. The CDR3 nucleotides read TGTGCCAGCAGCTCGCAGACAGGGAACTATGGCTACACCTTC. This sequence encodes CASSSQTGNYGYTF. Supplemented by reference TRBV7-8 and TRBJ1-2, the full variable domain reads GAGVSQSPRYKVAKRGQDVALRCDPISGHVSLFWYQQALGQGPEFLTYFQNEAQLDKSGLPSDRFFAERPEGSVSTLKIQRTQQEDSAVYLCASSSQTGNYGYTFGSGTRLTVV.

The sample holds a few counts of this clone. The J gene is TRBJ1-1, the V gene TRBV27; D gene uncertain. Looked up from germline, CDR1 is MNHEY and CDR2 is SMNVEV (reference sequence). V was trimmed by 5 bases and J by 1 base, leaving 8 bases between them. The CDR3 has 13 residues. CDR3 residues: CASSRPGNTEAFF. In DNA, the CDR3 is TGTGCCAGCAGTCGACCAGGGAACACTGAAGCTTTCTTT.

The rearrangement uses TRBV30 and TRBJ1-5, with D uncertain. CDR1 is GTSNPN and CDR2 is SVGIG in the germline V gene (reference sequence). The CDR3 extends over 13 amino acids. V was shortened by 0 bases and J by 1 base, with 4 bases between the two germline ends. The CDR3 loop reads CAWSVGSNQPQHF. Written as DNA, the CDR3 is TGTGCCTGGAGTGTCGGGAGCAATCAGCCCCAGCATTTT.

This chain links TRBV11-3 with TRBJ1-6; D unclear. Looked up from germline, CDR1 is SGHNT and CDR2 is YENEEA. Trimming removed 2 bases from V and 10 bases from J, with 9 bases in between. The CDR3 contains 13 residues. CDR3 protein: CASSLTEGSPLHF. The CDR3 coding sequence is TGTGCCAGCAGCTTAACGGAGGGCTCACCCCTCCACTTT.

This chain links TRBV3-1 (or the pseudogene TRBV3-2) with TRBJ1-5; no firm D call. The CDR3 covers 16 residues. V was shortened by 0 bases and J by 2 bases, with 11 bases between the two germline ends. From germline, CDR1 is LGHDT and CDR2 YNNKEL (reference sequence). For the CDR3, the DNA is TGTGCCAGCAGCCAAGAGGGAGGTCGAGGCAATCAGCCCCAGCATTTT. Amino acids: CASSQEGGRGNQPQHF.

The rearrangement links TRBV28 to TRBJ2-1, with TRBD2 matching 14 bases. Germline V gene sequence: CDR1 MDHEN, CDR2 SYDVKM. V lost 7 bases and J lost 3; bases outside the gene matches: 5. The CDR3 has 16 amino acids. This CDR3 is CASKGLAGEGYNEQFF. CDR3 DNA: TGTGCCAGCAAGGGACTAGCGGGGGAGGGCTACAATGAGCAGTTCTTC.

There are a few counts of this clone. This sequence joins TRBV27 and TRBJ1-6, with D perhaps matching TRBD1 (6 bases). Germline CDR1 MNHEY, CDR2 SMNVEV (reference sequence). The CDR3 extends over 15 amino acids. Trimming shortened V by 0 bases and J by 8 bases, and 11 bases separated the two germline ends. CDR3 in DNA: TGTGCCAGCAGTTTATCACCGACAGGAGATTCACCCCTCCACTTT. Its protein product is CASSLSPTGDSPLHF.

The V call is TRBV5-6, the J call TRBJ1-1; tentative D call: TRBD1 (5 bases). V gave up 0 bases and J gave up 3 bases, with 6 bases separating them. Germline CDR1 reads SGHDT; CDR2 reads YYEEEE. The CDR3 length is 13 residues. The CDR3 is CASSLVGDTEAFF. CDR3 nucleotides: TGTGCCAGCAGCTTGGTAGGGGACACTGAAGCTTTCTTT.

The sample holds a few counts of this clone. V gene TRBV25-1 combines with J gene TRBJ1-2; possible D gene TRBD1, 5 bases. The CDR3 consists of 15 residues. Trimming shortened V by 6 bases and J by 3 bases, and 17 bases separated the two germline ends. Germline CDR1 is MGHDK and CDR2 is SYGVNS. CDR3 sequence (DNA): TGTGCCAGCAGACCCGGGGGAGGGTTGGACTATGGCTACACCTTC. This sequence encodes CASRPGGGLDYGYTF.

CDR3: CASSLGGTGSAQKLFF. CDR3 nucleotide sequence: TGTGCCAGCAGCTTAGGCGGGACAGGGTCTGCTCAAAAACTGTTTTTT. V is TRBV7-9 and J is TRBJ1-4; TRBD1 matches 9 bases. This CDR3 has 16 residues. The V gene's germline CDR1 is SEHNR and CDR2 FQNEAQ (reference sequence). V shed 1 base and J 9 bases; nucleotides not matched to a gene: 9.

This clone was observed a handful of times. The gene calls are TRBV9 and TRBJ2-3, with a tentative D call TRBD2 (5 bases). The CDR3 length is 15 residues. Trimming took 3 bases from V and 1 from J, leaving 12 bases between them. CDR1 and CDR2 (germline): SGDLS, YYNGEE. The CDR3 reads CASSGEGAGTDTQYF. In DNA, the CDR3 is TGTGCCAGCAGCGGTGAGGGCGCTGGCACAGATACGCAGTATTTT.

This chain joins TRBV27 and TRBJ1-6; 7 nucleotides match TRBD1. The CDR3 spans 13 residues. CDR1 and CDR2 from the germline V gene are MNHEY and SMNVEV (reference sequence). After removal of 10 bases from V and 7 bases from J, the junction contained 7 bases not matched to a gene. The CDR3 loop is CAISRGSNSPLHF. As DNA, the CDR3 is TGTGCCATCTCCAGGGGGTCGAATTCACCCCTCCACTTT.

The V call is TRBV18, the J call TRBJ1-3; tentative D call: TRBD1 (6 bases). Trimming removed 3 bases from V and 4 bases from J, with 10 bases in between. The CDR3 is 14 amino acids. Germline assignment: CDR1 KGHSH and CDR2 LQKENI. CDR3 DNA: TGTGCCAGCTCACCCACAGGGACGGGAAACACCATATATTTT. Translating it yields CASSPTGTGNTIYF.

The rearrangement uses TRBV28 and TRBJ1-6; 8 positions agree with TRBD1. Trimming took 0 bases from V and 5 from J; bases not matched to a gene: 6. CDR3 length: 17 residues. The germline gives CDR1 MDHEN, CDR2 SYDVKM. The CDR3 nucleotides are TGTGCCAGCAGTTTATGGGACAGGGAAGGGAATAATTCACCCCTCCACTTT. Encoded protein: CASSLWDREGNNSPLHF.

This chain connects TRBV15 to TRBJ1-6; TRBD1 aligns across 8 bases. The CDR3 has 14 residues. In germline, CDR1 is LNHNV, CDR2 YYDKDF (reference sequence). With 3 bases clipped from V and 8 bases from J, the junction kept 3 bases outside the gene matches. CDR3 nucleotides: TGTGCCACCAGCAGTAACAGGGGGTATTCACCCCTCCACTTT. Amino acids: CATSSNRGYSPLHF.

The V call is TRBV5-1, the J call TRBJ2-3, with 10 nucleotides matching TRBD2. The CDR3 covers 15 residues. Germline trimming cut 5 bases from V and 2 bases from J; bases unmatched to any gene: 5. The V gene's germline CDR1 is SGHRS and CDR2 YFSETQ. CDR3: CASRAGLANTDTQYF. CDR3 nucleotide sequence: TGCGCCAGCAGGGCGGGACTAGCGAACACAGATACGCAGTATTTT.

This clone appeared a few times. The rearrangement links TRBV30 to TRBJ2-3, with 8 bases that match TRBD2. This CDR3 is 14 amino acids long. V gave up 5 bases and J gave up 6 bases; unmatched junction bases: 10. Germline V gives CDR1 GTSNPN, CDR2 SVGIG (reference sequence). DNA of the CDR3: TGTGCCTGGGCCGGAGGGACTAGTGGGGATACGCAGTATTTT. This translates into CAWAGGTSGDTQYF.

The V call is TRBV1, the J call TRBJ2-5; the tabulated D call, TRBD2, remains unverified against the DNA. TRBV1 is recorded as a pseudogene. The CDR3 contains 15 residues. CDR3 nucleotide sequence: TGCACCAGCAGCCAAGTGTCTAGGAACGGAGAGACCCAGTACTTC. This gives the protein CTSSQVSRNGETQYF.

The J gene is TRBJ1-6, the V gene TRBV10-3, with D possibly matching TRBD1 (5 bases). Germline loops: CDR1 ENHRY, CDR2 SYGVKD. Trimming removed 4 bases from V and 4 bases from J, with 14 bases in between. This CDR3 contains 16 residues. CDR3 nucleotides: TGTGCCATCAGTGGCCAAGGTCCAGGGTATAATTCACCCCTCCACTTT. Translated: CAISGQGPGYNSPLHF.

The genes are TRBV2 and TRBJ1-2; a possible D gene is TRBD1 (5 bases). The length of the CDR3 is 13 residues. CDR1 and CDR2 (germline): SNHLY, FYNNEI. The ends were cut back, 3 bases at V and 2 bases at J, with 7 bases in the middle. This CDR3 is CASSDKGNYGYTF. CDR3 DNA sequence: TGTGCCAGCAGTGACAAGGGGAACTATGGCTACACCTTC.

This rearrangement joins TRBV10-2 to TRBJ2-1; 9 bases agree with TRBD2. The J segment lost 2 bases and the V segment lost 3 bases, leaving 5 bases of the junction unmatched. This CDR3 is built from 16 residues. Germline V gene lookup returns CDR1 WSHSY and CDR2 SAAADI. The CDR3 loop reads CASSDRQRGAYNEQFF. As DNA, the CDR3 is TGCGCCAGCAGTGATCGACAGCGGGGGGCCTACAATGAGCAGTTCTTC.

The rearrangement joins TRBV27 to TRBJ1-1; D might be TRBD1 (6 bases). Trimming removed 6 bases at V and 8 bases at J, with 13 bases between. The CDR3 spans 12 residues. Germline-derived CDR1 and CDR2 are MNHEY and SMNVEV (reference sequence). The CDR3 protein is CASRDSKREAFF. The CDR3 bases are TGTGCCAGCAGGGACAGCAAACGAGAAGCTTTCTTT.

This clone was found a few times. The chain joins TRBV29-1 to TRBJ2-5; D is unresolved. There are 12 residues in the CDR3. Trimming left V 4 bases short and J 5 bases short, with 11 bases between. Germline V gene lookup returns CDR1 SQVTM and CDR2 ANQGSEA. The CDR3 loop is CSVAVDGETQYF. CDR3 coding DNA: TGCAGCGTTGCTGTCGACGGGGAGACCCAGTACTTC.

V is TRBV27 and J is TRBJ1-5, with 7 bases matching TRBD1. The V gene's germline CDR1 is MNHEY and CDR2 SMNVEV (reference sequence). Trimming at V came to 8 bases and at J to 2 bases, leaving 6 bases not matched to a gene. This CDR3 spans 14 amino acids. As DNA, the CDR3 is TGTGCCAGCGGGGGACAGAGGGGCAATCAGCCCCAGCATTTT. This sequence encodes CASGGQRGNQPQHF.

There are a few counts of this clone. The V call is TRBV18, the J call TRBJ2-3; D may be TRBD2 (7 bases). This CDR3 region has 15 residues. The V gene's germline CDR1 is KGHSH and CDR2 LQKENI. V lost 8 bases to trimming and J lost 2 bases, with 17 bases between them. CDR3 nucleotides: TGTGCCAGCCGGGGGGCAGGAGGGACCACAGATACGCAGTATTTT. It encodes CASRGAGGTTDTQYF.

The chain recombines TRBV11-3 with TRBJ2-1; D gene ambiguous. In germline, CDR1 is SGHNT, CDR2 YENEEA. V was cut by 1 base and J by 3 bases, with 10 bases left in between. The CDR3 loop spans 15 amino acids. The CDR3 DNA reads as TGTGCCAGCAGCTTAGGGCCGCCTGTCTACAATGAGCAGTTCTTC. Translating it yields CASSLGPPVYNEQFF.

This clone occurred a few times. V gene TRBV10-3 combines with J gene TRBJ2-3, with 9 bases that match TRBD2. CDR3 size: 15 residues. Trimming at V came to 0 bases and at J to 11 bases, leaving 9 bases not matched to a gene. Per the germline V gene, CDR1 is ENHRY and CDR2 is SYGVKD. CDR3: CAISESGIAGDQQYF. DNA of the CDR3: TGTGCCATCAGTGAGTCGGGGATAGCGGGGGATCAGCAGTATTTT.

The chain links TRBV7-9 to TRBJ2-5, with 7 bases matching TRBD1. Germline-derived CDR1 and CDR2 are SEHNR and FQNEAQ (reference sequence). J lost 3 bases, V lost 5 bases, and 6 bases had no gene match. This CDR3 has 14 residues. The chain's CDR3 is CASSRTGTEETQYF. The CDR3 DNA reads as TGTGCCAGCAGCCGTACCGGGACAGAAGAGACCCAGTACTTC.

The chain combines TRBV18 with TRBJ1-1; D remains unclear. This CDR3 spans 13 amino acids. Germline V gene data show CDR1 as KGHSH and CDR2 as LQKENI. Between the trimmed V and J ends, which lost 2 bases and 6 bases, there was a span of 10 bases. CDR3 DNA: TGTGCCAGCTCACCAATGACATTGGCTGAAGCTTTCTTT. Translated, it gives CASSPMTLAEAFF.